The 18 T cell receptor beta chains presented below share a single source sample, sequenced in a study of beta chain features in type 1 diabetes. The study's findings and limits: Among patients with Type 1 diabetes, TCRB CDR3s were moderately but significantly shorter in every one of the four CD4+ subsets.

As every portion of the isolated RNA was reverse transcribed, the sequencing read expressed TCRB transcripts. Produced via immunoSEQ multiplex PCR; TCRdb's table is partial and in-frame only. The table shows over 200,000 clones, with about a tenth occurring only once. Their cognate antigens are unknown. The sample consisted of naive CD4+ T cells from blood. The receptor set was obtained from a man aged 30-40 years with type 1 diabetes.

V usage is TRBV25-1 and J usage is TRBJ2-7; 14 nucleotides match TRBD2. Germline assignment: CDR1 MGHDK and CDR2 SYGVNS. The CDR3 covers 17 residues. The V and J ends lost 4 bases and 6 bases, in that order; junction bases with no gene match: 11. The DNA of the CDR3 is TGTGCCAGCAGTGTCCTAGGGACTAGCGGGAGTGGTACCGAGCAGTACTTC. Its protein is CASSVLGTSGSGTEQYF.

This clone was picked up a small number of times. CDR3 nucleotides: TGTGCCAGTAGAGCCGATAGCGGGGACCGCTACGAGCAGTACTTC. Its protein is CASRADSGDRYEQYF. The rearrangement joins TRBV19 to TRBJ2-7; 8 nucleotides agree with TRBD2. Germline V CDR1 and CDR2: LNHDA, SQIVND (reference sequence). The CDR3 extends over 15 amino acids. Unmatched junction bases numbered 10, after V lost 6 bases and J lost 3 bases.

This clone was seen a few times. The gene calls are TRBV5-1 and TRBJ1-1, with 7 nucleotides matching TRBD1. Losses at the gene ends were 3 bases for V and 0 bases for J; bases not matched to a gene: 8. There are 16 residues in the CDR3. In germline, CDR1 is SGHRS, CDR2 YFSETQ. In DNA, the CDR3 is TGCGCCAGCAGCTCCCGGACAGGCGGATTGAACACTGAAGCTTTCTTT. Its protein product is CASSSRTGGLNTEAFF.

This clone turned up a few times. The chain employs TRBV29-1 and TRBJ2-5, with D possibly being TRBD2 (5 bases). Germline CDR1 SQVTM, CDR2 ANQGSEA. Trimming took 4 bases from V and 1 from J, leaving 13 bases between them. The CDR3 has 14 amino acids. CDR3 residues: CSVGRLALQETQYF. The CDR3 nucleotides are TGCAGCGTTGGTCGGTTAGCGCTCCAAGAGACCCAGTACTTC.

This clone was seen a handful of times. The CDR3 region is CASSPISGGLTDTQYF. The DNA for the CDR3 is TGTGCCAGCTCACCAATCAGCGGGGGACTTACAGATACGCAGTATTTT. This sequence joins TRBV18 and TRBJ2-3; TRBD2 matches at 8 bases. Trimming at V came to 2 bases and at J to 3 bases, leaving 7 bases not matched to a gene. Germline-derived CDR1 and CDR2 are KGHSH and LQKENI. The CDR3 consists of 16 residues.

This chain links TRBV28 with TRBJ2-7, with D possibly matching TRBD2 (7 bases). The CDR3 length is 15 residues. Germline loops: CDR1 MDHEN, CDR2 SYDVKM. The V gene lost 4 bases and the J gene lost 2 bases, with 15 bases spanning the gap. As DNA, the CDR3 is TGTGCCAGCAGTTCTGTGGCGGGGGCCGCCTACGAGCAGTACTTC. The encoded protein is CASSSVAGAAYEQYF. Based on the CDR3 plus reference TRBV28 and TRBJ2-7, the full variable domain is DVKVTQSSRYLVKRTGEKVFLECVQDMDHENMFWYRQDPGLGLRLIYFSYDVKMKEKGDIPEGYSVSREKKERFSLILESASTNQTSMYLCASSSVAGAAYEQYFGPGTRLTVT.

This clone came up a few times. The V call is TRBV5-4, the J call TRBJ1-6; 8 positions match TRBD1. V shed 3 bases, J shed 10 bases, and the junction held 15 bases outside the gene matches. The CDR3 length is 17 residues. Per the germline V gene, CDR1 is SGHNT and CDR2 is YYREEE (reference sequence). Written as DNA, the CDR3 is TGTGCCAGCAGCTCCGGGGGGCAGACAGGGGTCAAGTCACCCCTCCACTTT. Translation: CASSSGGQTGVKSPLHF. Combining the CDR3 with reference TRBV5-4 and TRBJ1-6 gives the whole variable domain ETGVTQSPTHLIKTRGQQVTLRCSSQSGHNTVSWYQQALGQGPQFIFQYYREEENGRGNFPPRFSGLQFPNYSSELNVNALELDDSALYLCASSSGGQTGVKSPLHFGNGTRLTVT.

This clone appeared a few times. This chain links TRBV6-1 with TRBJ2-5; 9 bases fit TRBD2. Germline CDR1 and CDR2: MNHNS and SASEGT. CDR3 size: 16 residues. V shed 1 base and J 3 bases; nucleotides not matched to a gene: 6. Here the CDR3 reads CASSEETTSGEETQYF. The CDR3 region has the DNA TGTGCCAGCAGTGAAGAGACGACTAGCGGAGAAGAGACCCAGTACTTC.

A few counts support this clone. The J gene is TRBJ2-3, the V gene TRBV30, with D hard to call. The CDR3 is 14 residues long. Trimming removed 4 bases from V and 3 bases from J, with 14 bases in between. Germline values: CDR1 GTSNPN, CDR2 SVGIG (reference sequence). CDR3 loop: CAWTREVATDTQYF. CDR3 sequence (DNA): TGTGCCTGGACCCGCGAGGTAGCAACAGATACGCAGTATTTT.

The V gene is TRBV29-1, the J gene TRBJ2-5, with 8 bases fitting TRBD1. The CDR3 contains 12 residues. Losses at the gene ends were 8 bases for V and 1 base for J; bases not matched to a gene: 3. Germline V gene data show CDR1 as SQVTM and CDR2 as ANQGSEA. The CDR3 nucleotides read TGCAGCACTGACAGGGGCCAAGAGACCCAGTACTTC. This codes for CSTDRGQETQYF.

This clone was seen more than once but under ten times. The rearrangement joins TRBV30 to TRBJ2-7; tentative D call: TRBD2 (5 bases). The V end was cut by 0 bases, the J end by 3 bases, with 9 bases between. Germline loops: CDR1 GTSNPN, CDR2 SVGIG (reference sequence). The CDR3 has 13 amino acids. CDR3: CAWSVGGRYEQYF. The CDR3 coding sequence is TGTGCCTGGAGTGTAGGCGGGCGCTACGAGCAGTACTTC.

V usage is TRBV4-2 and J usage is TRBJ2-3; 8 nucleotides match TRBD2. The J segment lost 6 bases and the V segment lost 5 bases, leaving 16 bases of the junction unmatched. The CDR3 runs to 17 residues. CDR1 and CDR2 (germline): LGHNA, YNFKEQ. CDR3 nucleotides: TGTGCCAGCAGCTATTATACAACTAGGCGGGGGGACGATACGCAGTATTTT. This encodes CASSYYTTRRGDDTQYF.

The chain links TRBV28 to TRBJ1-5; TRBD1 agrees at 7 bases. The CDR3 is 15 amino acids. Germline CDR1 MDHEN, CDR2 SYDVKM. V lost 5 bases and J lost 4; bases outside the gene matches: 8. Here the CDR3 reads CASSLAAGGNQPQHF. As DNA, the CDR3 is TGTGCCAGCAGTCTAGCTGCAGGGGGAAATCAGCCCCAGCATTTT.

This clone was counted a few times. The CDR3 DNA sequence: TGCAGCGCAACCCGGACCCAGGGAGGGACTGAAGCTTTCTTT. It codes for CSATRTQGGTEAFF. The rearrangement uses TRBV29-1 and TRBJ1-1, with D maybe TRBD1 (5 bases). Trimming left V 7 bases short and J 5 bases short, with 20 bases between. The CDR3 length is 14 residues. The germline CDR1 and CDR2 sequences are SQVTM and ANQGSEA. The entire variable domain, with the rest obtained from reference TRBV29-1 and TRBJ1-1, is as follows: SAVISQKPSRDICQRGTSLTIQCQVDSQVTMMFWYRQQPGQSLTLIATANQGSEATYESGFVIDKFPISRPNLTFSTLTVSNMSPEDSSIYLCSATRTQGGTEAFFGQGTRLTVV.

This chain joins TRBV4-3 and TRBJ2-7; 9 bases fit TRBD1. After removal of 0 bases from V and 2 bases from J, the junction contained 5 bases not matched to a gene. Per the germline V gene, CDR1 is LGHNA and CDR2 is YSLEER. This CDR3 has 16 residues. The CDR3 spells CASSQDWTGVAYEQYF. The CDR3 region has the DNA TGCGCCAGCAGCCAAGATTGGACAGGGGTAGCCTACGAGCAGTACTTC.

This clone came up a few times. The genes are TRBV28 and TRBJ1-2, with D possibly matching TRBD1 (6 bases). Germline V lookup: CDR1 MDHEN, CDR2 SYDVKM. The V end lost 6 bases, the J end lost 4 bases, and 15 bases lay between the germline ends. The CDR3 spans 14 residues. The CDR3 is CASSPAWTAYGYTF. As DNA, the CDR3 is TGTGCCAGCAGCCCCGCTTGGACAGCCTATGGCTACACCTTC.

This clone was seen a handful of times. V gene TRBV5-4 combines with J gene TRBJ1-6, with a tentative D call TRBD1 (5 bases). This CDR3 has 15 residues. The germline V gene has CDR1 SGHNT and CDR2 YYREEE (reference sequence). V was shortened by 4 bases and J by 10 bases, with 18 bases between the two germline ends. This chain's CDR3 is CASSRLRDKESPLHF. CDR3 DNA: TGTGCCAGCAGCAGACTCAGGGATAAGGAATCACCCCTCCACTTT.

This clone was seen a handful of times. The chain carries TRBV7-9 and TRBJ1-1; D is unresolved. V was shortened by 1 base and J by 0 bases, with 6 bases between the two germline ends. This CDR3 comprises 14 residues. CDR1 is SEHNR, CDR2 FQNEAQ, per germline (reference sequence). CDR3 DNA: TGTGCCAGCAGCTTAGGCGGAGTGAACACTGAAGCTTTCTTT. Protein: CASSLGGVNTEAFF.